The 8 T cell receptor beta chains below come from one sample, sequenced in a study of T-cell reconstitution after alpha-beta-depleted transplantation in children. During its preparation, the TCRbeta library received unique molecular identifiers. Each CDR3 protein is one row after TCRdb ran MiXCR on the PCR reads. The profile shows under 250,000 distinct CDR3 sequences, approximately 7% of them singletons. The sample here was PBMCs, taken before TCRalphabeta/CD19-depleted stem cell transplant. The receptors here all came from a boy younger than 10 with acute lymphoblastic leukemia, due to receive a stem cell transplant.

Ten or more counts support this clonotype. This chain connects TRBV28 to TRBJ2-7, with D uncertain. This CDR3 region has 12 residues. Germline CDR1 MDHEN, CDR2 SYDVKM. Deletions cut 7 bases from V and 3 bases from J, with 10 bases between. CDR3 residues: CASNSLNYEQYF. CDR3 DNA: TGTGCCAGCAATTCCCTTAACTACGAGCAGTACTTC.

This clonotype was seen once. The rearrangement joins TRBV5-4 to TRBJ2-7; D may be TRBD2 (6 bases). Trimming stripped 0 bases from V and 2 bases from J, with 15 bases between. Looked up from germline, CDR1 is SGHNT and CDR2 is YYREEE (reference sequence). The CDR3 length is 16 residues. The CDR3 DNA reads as TGTGCCAGCAGCTTGGGGGGGGTGCGTCCTACCTACGAGCAGTACTTC. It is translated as CASSLGGVRPTYEQYF.

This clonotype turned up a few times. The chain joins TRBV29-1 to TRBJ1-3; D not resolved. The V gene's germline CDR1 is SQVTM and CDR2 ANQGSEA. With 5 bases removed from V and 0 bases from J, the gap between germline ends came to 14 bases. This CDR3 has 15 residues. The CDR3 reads CSVNLPGSSGNTIYF. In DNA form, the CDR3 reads TGCAGCGTTAACCTCCCCGGCAGCTCTGGAAACACCATATATTTT. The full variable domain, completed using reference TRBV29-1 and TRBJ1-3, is SAVISQKPSRDICQRGTSLTIQCQVDSQVTMMFWYRQQPGQSLTLIATANQGSEATYESGFVIDKFPISRPNLTFSTLTVSNMSPEDSSIYLCSVNLPGSSGNTIYFGEGSWLTVV.

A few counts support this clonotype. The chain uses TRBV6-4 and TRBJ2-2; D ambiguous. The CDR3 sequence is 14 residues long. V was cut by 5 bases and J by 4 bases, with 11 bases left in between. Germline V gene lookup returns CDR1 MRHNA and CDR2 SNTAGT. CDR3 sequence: CASSMQLVTGELFF. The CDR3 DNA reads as TGTGCCAGCAGTATGCAGTTGGTCACCGGGGAGCTGTTTTTT.

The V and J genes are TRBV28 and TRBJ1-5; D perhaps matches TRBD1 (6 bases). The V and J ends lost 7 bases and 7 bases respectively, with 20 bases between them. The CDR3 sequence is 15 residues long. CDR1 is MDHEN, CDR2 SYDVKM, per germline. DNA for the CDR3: TGTGCCAGCACCACTGGGTTTCAGGGGATACAGCCCCAGCATTTT. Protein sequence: CASTTGFQGIQPQHF.

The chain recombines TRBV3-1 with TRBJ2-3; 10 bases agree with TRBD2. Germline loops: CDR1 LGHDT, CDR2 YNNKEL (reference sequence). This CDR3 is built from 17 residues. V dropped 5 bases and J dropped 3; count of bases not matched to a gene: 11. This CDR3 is CASSFTGTSDLTDTQYF. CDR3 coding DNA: TGTGCCAGCAGCTTTACCGGGACTAGCGATTTGACAGATACGCAGTATTTT.

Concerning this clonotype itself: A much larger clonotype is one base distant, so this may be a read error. CDR3: CAISFISNQPQHF. CDR3 sequence (DNA): TGTGCCATCAGTTTTATTAGCAATCAGCCCCAGCATTTT. The chain joins TRBV12-3 or TRBV12-4 to TRBJ1-5; no clear D gene. CDR3 length: 13 amino acids.

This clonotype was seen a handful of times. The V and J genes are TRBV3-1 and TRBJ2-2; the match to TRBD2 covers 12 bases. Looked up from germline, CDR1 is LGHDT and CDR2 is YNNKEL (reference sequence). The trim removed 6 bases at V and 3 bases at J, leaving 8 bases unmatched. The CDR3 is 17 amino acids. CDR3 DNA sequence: TGTGCCAGCAGGGGACTAGCGGGCCAAACAGACACCGGGGAGCTGTTTTTT. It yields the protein CASRGLAGQTDTGELFF. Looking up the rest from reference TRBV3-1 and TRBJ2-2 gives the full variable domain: DTAVSQTPKYLVTQMGNDKSIKCEQNLGHDTMYWYKQDSKKFLKIMFSYNNKELIINETVPNRFSPKSPDKAHLNLHINSLELGDSAVYFCASRGLAGQTDTGELFFGEGSRLTVL.